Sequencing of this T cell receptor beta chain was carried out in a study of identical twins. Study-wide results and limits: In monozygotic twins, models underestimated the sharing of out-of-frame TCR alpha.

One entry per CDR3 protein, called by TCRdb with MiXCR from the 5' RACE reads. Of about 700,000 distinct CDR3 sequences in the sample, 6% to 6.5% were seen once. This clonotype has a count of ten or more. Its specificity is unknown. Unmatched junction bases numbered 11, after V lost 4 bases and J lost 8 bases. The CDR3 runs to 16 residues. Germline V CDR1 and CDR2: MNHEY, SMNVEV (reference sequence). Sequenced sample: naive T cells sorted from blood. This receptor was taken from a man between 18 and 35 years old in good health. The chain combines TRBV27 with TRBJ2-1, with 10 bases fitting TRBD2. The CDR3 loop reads CASSSSSGSALYEQFF. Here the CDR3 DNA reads TGTGCCAGCAGTTCGTCTAGCGGGAGTGCCCTCTATGAGCAGTTCTTC.